Presented here are 29 T cell receptor beta chains from one specimen sequenced in a study of Ad26.COV2.S vaccination and SARS-CoV-2 variants. The assay was immunoSEQ multiplex PCR, and TCRdb's table has in-frame clones only and misses some. The repertoire holds hundreds of thousands of clones, with about 90% as singletons. Regarding treatment: some 19 received Ad26.COV2.S at low or high dose, single or two shots; roughly five received placebo; per-sample allocation not given. The investigators took samples on day 63 after the first vaccine or placebo injection. This material consisted of peripheral blood, taken in a trial of Ad26.COV2.S vaccine versus placebo. Receptor source: a person aged 18-65 years who received the Ad26.COV2.S COVID-19 vaccine or a placebo.

V is TRBV15 and J is TRBJ2-7; TRBD1 aligns across 7 bases. Germline CDR1 reads LNHNV; CDR2 reads YYDKDF (reference sequence). This CDR3 has 15 residues. The V and J ends lost 0 bases and 0 bases, in that order; junction bases with no gene match: 2. The CDR3 reads CATSREGTASYEQYF. The CDR3 DNA sequence: TGTGCCACCAGCAGAGAGGGGACAGCCTCCTACGAGCAGTACTTC.

V and J are TRBV5-1 and TRBJ2-6; TRBD1 might be the D (5 bases). The CDR3 runs 17 residues. The V gene lost 0 bases and the J gene lost 0 bases, with 10 bases spanning the gap. CDR1 is SGHRS and CDR2 is YFSETQ in the germline V gene. CDR3 loop: CASSLAGRLSGANVLTF. As DNA, the CDR3 is TGCGCCAGCAGCTTGGCAGGGCGACTCTCTGGGGCCAACGTCCTGACTTTC. Supplemented by reference TRBV5-1 and TRBJ2-6, the full variable domain reads KAGVTQTPRYLIKTRGQQVTLSCSPISGHRSVSWYQQTPGQGLQFLFEYFSETQRNKGNFPGRFSGRQFSNSRSEMNVSTLELGDSALYLCASSLAGRLSGANVLTFGAGSRLTVL.

This clone has a single count. The chain joins TRBV3-1 (or the pseudogene TRBV3-2) to TRBJ2-3, with 10 bases fitting TRBD2. This CDR3 comprises 14 residues. V dropped 8 bases and J dropped 2; count of bases not matched to a gene: 4. CDR1 and CDR2 (germline): LGHDT, YNNKEL (reference sequence). The DNA for the CDR3 is TGTGCCAGCCAAACTAGCGGGATCACAGATACGCAGTATTTT. Protein: CASQTSGITDTQYF.

The genes are TRBV11-2 and TRBJ2-7; D possibly uses TRBD1 or TRBD2 (6 bases each). This CDR3 spans 14 amino acids. Germline V gives CDR1 SGHAT, CDR2 FQNNGV. The ends were cut back, 0 bases at V and 3 bases at J, with 9 bases in the middle. For the CDR3, the DNA is TGTGCCAGCAGCTTAGACAGGGGAGGCTACGAGCAGTACTTC. Its protein product is CASSLDRGGYEQYF.

This chain joins TRBV5-6 and TRBJ1-3; 7 positions agree with TRBD1. Trimming took 4 bases from V and 0 from J; bases not matched to a gene: 7. Germline V gene lookup returns CDR1 SGHDT and CDR2 YYEEEE. The length of the CDR3 is 16 residues. CDR3 region: CASSPTGARSGNTIYF. Here the CDR3 DNA reads TGTGCCAGCAGCCCAACAGGGGCCCGCTCTGGAAACACCATATATTTT. Together with reference TRBV5-6 and TRBJ1-3, the CDR3 gives the full variable domain: DAGVTQSPTHLIKTRGQQVTLRCSPKSGHDTVSWYQQALGQGPQFIFQYYEEEERQRGNFPDRFSGHQFPNYSSELNVNALLLGDSALYLCASSPTGARSGNTIYFGEGSWLTVV.

This clone is a singleton in its sample. V is TRBV18 and J is TRBJ1-1; no clear D. This CDR3 region has 14 residues. The V gene lost 3 bases and the J gene lost 5 bases, with 13 bases spanning the gap. Germline values: CDR1 KGHSH, CDR2 LQKENI. As DNA, the CDR3 is TGTGCCAGCTCACCCACGGAGGGAGGGACTGAAGCTTTCTTT. It codes for CASSPTEGGTEAFF.

This clone was observed a single time. The V call is TRBV7-8, the J call TRBJ1-6; 7 nucleotides agree with TRBD1. With V trimmed by 4 bases and J by 8 bases, 8 bases remained unmatched. The CDR3 totals 15 residues. Looked up from germline, CDR1 is SGHVS and CDR2 is FQNEAQ. In DNA form, the CDR3 reads TGTGCCAGCAGCTCCAGGGGGACATCTGATTCACCCCTCCACTTT. Translating it yields CASSSRGTSDSPLHF.

The V gene is TRBV30, the J gene TRBJ2-3, with TRBD1 matching over 9 bases. Germline lookup yields CDR1 GTSNPN and CDR2 SVGIG (reference sequence). The CDR3 runs 13 residues. J was trimmed by 0 bases and V by 8 bases; bases with no gene match: 3. The CDR3 spells CAGGTGSTDTQYF. CDR3 coding DNA: TGTGCCGGCGGGACAGGGAGCACAGATACGCAGTATTTT.

The chain couples TRBV29-1 to TRBJ2-3; TRBD1 agrees at 8 bases. V was pared by 5 bases and J by 2 bases, with 6 bases of the junction left unmatched. The CDR3 is 14 amino acids. The germline gives CDR1 SQVTM, CDR2 ANQGSEA. The CDR3 sequence is CSVRTGLHTDTQYF. The CDR3 DNA sequence: TGCAGCGTTAGGACAGGGCTACACACAGATACGCAGTATTTT.

This chain links TRBV12-5 with TRBJ2-1, with 9 bases aligning to TRBD2. The CDR3 covers 16 residues. V lost 7 bases, J lost 2 bases, and 9 bases stayed unmatched. In germline, CDR1 is LGHNT, CDR2 FRNRAP. In nucleotides, the CDR3 is TGTGCTAGTGCCCCAGGAGCGGGGGGTGCCTACAATGAGCAGTTCTTC. Protein product: CASAPGAGGAYNEQFF.

This chain joins TRBV5-1 and TRBJ1-3; D gene ambiguous. Deletions cut 2 bases from V and 0 bases from J, with 9 bases between. CDR1 SGHRS and CDR2 YFSETQ come from the germline V gene. The CDR3 consists of 15 residues. The CDR3 DNA is TGCGCCAGCAGCTTTGCCCCGAGCTCTGGAAACACCATATATTTT. This translates into CASSFAPSSGNTIYF.

This clone was detected only once. Other nucleotide sequences in the sample specify the same CDR3. V gene TRBV29-1 combines with J gene TRBJ2-1, with 14 nucleotides matching TRBD2. Germline lookup yields CDR1 SQVTM and CDR2 ANQGSEA. The CDR3 sequence is 13 residues long. J lost 7 bases, V lost 7 bases, and 3 bases had no gene match. In DNA form, the CDR3 reads TGCAGCGCCGGACTAGCGGGAGGAAATGAGCAGTTCTTC. This translates into CSAGLAGGNEQFF.

The rearrangement joins TRBV5-1 to TRBJ2-5; TRBD1 aligns across 9 bases. The junction had 10 bases not matched to a gene; V was cut back by 2 bases and J by 2 bases. The CDR3 is made up of 17 amino acids. Per germline, CDR1 SGHRS and CDR2 YFSETQ. CDR3 in amino acids: CASSFYPPGTGQETQYF. The CDR3 DNA reads as TGCGCCAGCAGCTTCTACCCACCCGGGACAGGGCAAGAGACCCAGTACTTC.

The count of this clone is one. CDR3 region: CASRENNNSPLHF. The CDR3 DNA reads TGTGCCAGCAGGGAAAACAATAATTCACCCCTCCACTTT. The V and J genes are TRBV2 and TRBJ1-6; no reliable D call. CDR1 is SNHLY and CDR2 is FYNNEI in the germline V gene. V was trimmed by 6 bases and J by 5 bases, leaving 8 bases between them. CDR3 size: 13 residues.

This chain uses TRBV7-9 with TRBJ1-2; D not resolved. The length of the CDR3 is 11 residues. Germline V gives CDR1 SEHNR, CDR2 FQNEAQ (reference sequence). V was trimmed by 4 bases and J by 8 bases, leaving 8 bases between them. As DNA, the CDR3 is TGTGCCAGCAGCTCCACGGTGGGCTACACCTTC. Translated, it gives CASSSTVGYTF.

The count of this clone is one. The genes are TRBV18 and TRBJ1-3; possibly TRBD1 for D (5 bases). The V gene's germline CDR1 is KGHSH and CDR2 LQKENI. Between the trimmed V and J ends, which lost 4 bases and 4 bases, there was a span of 8 bases. The CDR3 contains 13 residues. The CDR3 DNA is TGTGCCAGCTCACGGGACTTAGGAAACACCATATATTTT. It translates to CASSRDLGNTIYF.

This chain links TRBV5-4 with TRBJ2-3, with 15 nucleotides matching TRBD2. With V trimmed by 4 bases and J by 1 base, 7 bases remained unmatched. Germline V CDR1 and CDR2: SGHNT, YYREEE (reference sequence). The CDR3 loop spans 18 amino acids. For the CDR3, the DNA is TGTGCCAGCAGCCCGGGACTAGCGGGGGGCTTCGGCACAGATACGCAGTATTTT. The encoded protein is CASSPGLAGGFGTDTQYF.

This chain links TRBV21-1 with TRBJ1-1; TRBD1 is the table's D call and was not checked against the DNA. TRBV21-1 is a documented pseudogene. The CDR3 consists of 16 residues. CDR3 coding DNA: TGTGCCAGCAGCAGGACAGACTCTTCCCAAAACACTGAAGCTTTCTTT. Translating it yields CASSRTDSSQNTEAFF.

This clone was recorded a few times. The chain combines TRBV19 with TRBJ1-1, with D maybe TRBD1 (5 bases). V was pared by 4 bases and J by 0 bases, with 9 bases between. In germline, CDR1 is LNHDA, CDR2 SQIVND (reference sequence). This CDR3 has 14 residues. Here the CDR3 DNA reads TGTGCCAGTAGTAGAGCAGGGATGAACACTGAAGCTTTCTTT. It translates to CASSRAGMNTEAFF. The complete variable domain, with remaining parts taken from reference TRBV19 and TRBJ1-1, reads DGGITQSPKYLFRKEGQNVTLSCEQNLNHDAMYWYRQDPGQGLRLIYYSQIVNDFQKGDIAEGYSVSREKKESFPLTVTSAQKNPTAFYLCASSRAGMNTEAFFGQGTRLTVV.

V gene TRBV5-1 combines with J gene TRBJ2-1, with 7 nucleotides matching TRBD2. V lost 1 base to trimming and J lost 1 base; unmatched junction nucleotides: 2. This CDR3 comprises 15 residues. Germline lookup yields CDR1 SGHRS and CDR2 YFSETQ. The CDR3 nucleotides are TGCGCCAGCAGCTTGCTGGGGGGGTCCTACAATGAGCAGTTCTTC. It translates to CASSLLGGSYNEQFF.

V gene TRBV6-5 combines with J gene TRBJ1-1; the D gene is possibly TRBD1 (5 bases). The CDR3 runs to 16 residues. Germline V lookup: CDR1 MNHEY, CDR2 SVGAGI. V shed 2 bases and J shed 1 base, with 14 bases lying between them. The chain's CDR3 is CASSYTRGQPNTEAFF. In DNA form, the CDR3 reads TGTGCCAGCAGTTACACCCGGGGCCAGCCGAACACTGAAGCTTTCTTT.

V usage is TRBV5-6 and J usage is TRBJ1-1; TRBD1 is a possible D gene (5 bases). This CDR3 has 16 residues. Trimming shortened V by 0 bases and J by 0 bases, and 12 bases separated the two germline ends. The V gene's germline CDR1 is SGHDT and CDR2 YYEEEE. Here the CDR3 reads CASSLDRTWVNTEAFF. In DNA form, the CDR3 reads TGTGCCAGCAGCTTGGACAGGACCTGGGTGAACACTGAAGCTTTCTTT.

CDR3 coding DNA: TGTGCCAGGTTGGCGGGAGAGGATGAAAAACTGTTTTTT. Encoded protein: CARLAGEDEKLFF. V gene TRBV2 combines with J gene TRBJ1-4; D is uncertain. V was cut by 9 bases and J by 6 bases, with 14 bases left in between. The germline V gene encodes CDR1 SNHLY and CDR2 FYNNEI. The length of the CDR3 is 13 residues.

This clone has a single count. The chain uses TRBV9 and TRBJ1-2; 9 bases match TRBD1. CDR1 is SGDLS, CDR2 YYNGEE, per germline. The V and J ends lost 6 bases and 8 bases, in that order; junction bases with no gene match: 5. The CDR3 extends over 12 amino acids. The CDR3 DNA follows: TGTGCCAGCACCAGGACAGGGGTAGGCTACACCTTC. This sequence encodes CASTRTGVGYTF.

This clone was seen once. The chain is built from TRBV10-2 and TRBJ2-2; possibly TRBD2 for D (6 bases). This CDR3 contains 13 residues. V lost 6 bases and J 6 bases, leaving 11 bases between the germline ends. The germline gives CDR1 WSHSY, CDR2 SAAADI. CDR3 bases: TGCGCCAGCAGCAGACTAGATCCCGGGGAGCTGTTTTTT. Protein: CASSRLDPGELFF.

In the case of this clone: Other DNA sequences in the same sample also yield this CDR3. The V call is TRBV2, the J call TRBJ2-1; TRBD2 is a possible D gene (5 bases). Germline loops: CDR1 SNHLY, CDR2 FYNNEI. Deletions cut 1 base from V and 7 bases from J, with 5 bases between. The CDR3 is made up of 12 amino acids. CDR3 sequence: CASSEGGNEQFF. The CDR3 DNA reads TGTGCCAGCAGTGAAGGAGGGAATGAGCAGTTCTTC.

This clone was detected only a few times. This chain connects TRBV6-6 to TRBJ2-7; D is uncertain. The CDR3 runs to 13 residues. V lost 7 bases to trimming and J lost 2 bases, with 12 bases between them. The germline gives CDR1 MNHNY, CDR2 SVGAGI (reference sequence). The CDR3 is CASTMTGPYEQYF. In nucleotides, the CDR3 is TGTGCCAGCACTATGACTGGCCCCTACGAGCAGTACTTC.

The rearrangement uses TRBV6-2 or TRBV6-3 and TRBJ1-6, with a tentative D call TRBD1 (6 bases). CDR1 is MNHEY, CDR2 SVGEGT, per germline. There are 11 residues in the CDR3. Trimming left V 5 bases short and J 18 bases short, with 14 bases between. CDR3 amino acids: CASSMGHHDHF. The CDR3 nucleotides read TGTGCCAGCAGTATGGGACACCACGACCACTTT.

This sequence joins TRBV7-3 and TRBJ2-1; D is unclear. The CDR3 covers 14 residues. Germline CDR1 SGHTA, CDR2 FQGTGA. V lost 0 bases, J lost 5 bases, and 8 bases lay in between. CDR3 sequence (DNA): TGTGCCAGCAGCTTAACAGGGCAGAACAATGAGCAGTTCTTC. Translating gives CASSLTGQNNEQFF.